This entry lists 19 T cell receptor beta chains sequenced from one sample in a study of OX40 agonist ivuxolimab in advanced cancers. Clones were sequenced by immunoSEQ multiplex PCR, and TCRdb holds only the in-frame ones, with some missing. In the table there are 50,000 to 65,000 clones, approximately 88% of which are singletons. The source material was CD4+ or CD8+ T cells sorted from blood, sampled in a trial of the OX40 agonist ivuxolimab. These receptors were obtained from an adult with an advanced solid tumor such as melanoma, head and neck, liver or kidney cancer.

In its sample, this clone was seen a few times. This rearrangement joins TRBV30 to TRBJ1-1; TRBD1 aligns across 8 bases. V was clipped by 4 bases and J by 8 bases; unmatched bases: 9. CDR1 is GTSNPN, CDR2 SVGIG, per germline (reference sequence). The CDR3 has 13 residues. The CDR3 spells CAWTRTGFIEAFF. The CDR3 DNA sequence: TGTGCCTGGACTAGGACAGGGTTTATAGAAGCTTTCTTT.

In the case of this clone: Other DNA variants within this sample encode the same CDR3. The chain has TRBV4-1 and TRBJ2-3, with 7 bases matching TRBD2. Per the germline V gene, CDR1 is MGHRA and CDR2 is YSYEKL. V lost 0 bases, J lost 0 bases, and 6 bases stayed unmatched. The CDR3 extends over 17 amino acids. CDR3 protein: CASSQDPSGASTDTQYF. The CDR3 DNA reads TGCGCCAGCAGCCAAGATCCTAGCGGAGCTAGCACAGATACGCAGTATTTT.

The chain recombines TRBV2 with TRBJ2-5; 10 bases agree with TRBD1. This CDR3 is 14 amino acids long. V was clipped by 5 bases and J by 5 bases; unmatched bases: 5. The germline CDR1 and CDR2 sequences are SNHLY and FYNNEI. The CDR3 protein is CASSRDRGTETQYF. CDR3 DNA sequence: TGTGCCAGCAGTAGGGACAGGGGAACGGAGACCCAGTACTTC. The full variable domain, with the rest looked up from reference TRBV2 and TRBJ2-5, is EPEVTQTPSHQVTQMGQEVILRCVPISNHLYFYWYRQILGQKVEFLVSFYNNEISEKSEIFDDQFSVERPDGSNFTLKIRSTKLEDSAMYFCASSRDRGTETQYFGPGTRLLVL.

The DNA for the CDR3 is TGTGCCAGCAGTGAAGGTAGGCAGCCTATTTCCTACGAGCAGTACTTC. Amino acids: CASSEGRQPISYEQYF. J is TRBJ2-7 and V is TRBV6-1; no reliable D call. The CDR3 sequence is 16 residues long. The V end lost 1 base, the J end lost 1 base, and 14 bases lay between the germline ends. CDR1 MNHNS and CDR2 SASEGT come from the germline V gene.

The rearrangement joins TRBV19 to TRBJ2-3; 9 bases align to TRBD2. V dropped 5 bases and J dropped 6; count of bases not matched to a gene: 12. The V gene's germline CDR1 is LNHDA and CDR2 SQIVND (reference sequence). The CDR3 is 16 amino acids. The CDR3 nucleotides are TGTGCCAGTAGTGGTAATGTGCGGGAGGGCCGGGATACGCAGTATTTT. This codes for CASSGNVREGRDTQYF.

The rearrangement joins TRBV11-3 to TRBJ2-1; 14 bases map to TRBD2. V was pared by 2 bases and J by 7 bases, with 7 bases of the junction left unmatched. The V gene's germline CDR1 is SGHNT and CDR2 YENEEA. This CDR3 is 17 amino acids long. As DNA, the CDR3 is TGTGCCAGCAGCTTATATGGGGGGACTAGCGGGAGAAATGAGCAGTTCTTC. This encodes CASSLYGGTSGRNEQFF.

J is TRBJ1-2 and V is TRBV28, with D unclear. Trimming pared 1 base from V and 2 bases from J, leaving 14 bases between. Germline-derived CDR1 and CDR2 are MDHEN and SYDVKM. The CDR3 contains 16 residues. The CDR3 loop is CASSLLMGGQNYGYTF. The CDR3 DNA is TGTGCCAGCAGTTTATTGATGGGTGGGCAAAACTATGGCTACACCTTC.

V usage is TRBV5-1 and J usage is TRBJ1-4, with 10 positions matching TRBD1. Germline CDR1 SGHRS, CDR2 YFSETQ. V trimming: 4 bases; J trimming: 5 bases; junction bases outside the gene matches: 2. The CDR3 is made up of 14 amino acids. In DNA, the CDR3 is TGCGCCAGCAGCCCGGGACAGGGGAATGAAAAACTGTTTTTT. Its translation is CASSPGQGNEKLFF.

The chain is built from TRBV7-8 and TRBJ2-1, with D maybe TRBD2 (5 bases). Germline V lookup: CDR1 SGHVS, CDR2 FQNEAQ. The V end lost 5 bases, the J end lost 0 bases, and 11 bases lay between the germline ends. CDR3 length: 15 residues. The CDR3 DNA reads as TGTGCCAGCAGCCCCTATGGGAGCTCCTACAATGAGCAGTTCTTC. Translating gives CASSPYGSSYNEQFF.

The CDR3 loop reads CASSPGRGYEQYF. CDR3 bases: TGTGCCAGCTCACCGGGCAGGGGATACGAGCAGTACTTC. The gene calls are TRBV18 and TRBJ2-7, with D maybe TRBD1 (6 bases). Germline-derived CDR1 and CDR2 are KGHSH and LQKENI. The V end was cut by 3 bases, the J end by 4 bases, with 10 bases between. This CDR3 comprises 13 residues. The full variable domain, in which reference TRBV18 and TRBJ2-7 provide the parts outside the CDR3, is NAGVMQNPRHLVRRRGQEARLRCSPMKGHSHVYWYRQLPEEGLKFMVYLQKENIIDESGMPKERFSAEFPKEGPSILRIQQVVRGDSAAYFCASSPGRGYEQYFGPGTRLTVT.

This rearrangement joins TRBV18 to TRBJ2-1; 11 bases agree with TRBD2. V lost 2 bases, J lost 5 bases, and 5 bases stayed unmatched. Germline lookup yields CDR1 KGHSH and CDR2 LQKENI. This CDR3 has 16 amino acids. The CDR3 coding sequence is TGTGCCAGCTCACCATTAGCGGGAGGGGTAGACAATGAGCAGTTCTTC. Its translation: CASSPLAGGVDNEQFF.

The gene calls are TRBV7-9 and TRBJ2-7; 12 bases line up with TRBD1. In germline, CDR1 is SEHNR, CDR2 FQNEAQ (reference sequence). Losses at the gene ends were 7 bases for V and 3 bases for J; bases not matched to a gene: 16. CDR3 length: 18 amino acids. CDR3 in amino acids: CASTVRDRGPERNYEQYF. DNA of the CDR3: TGTGCCAGCACGGTCCGGGACAGGGGGCCCGAACGTAACTACGAGCAGTACTTC. The full variable domain, rest sourced from reference TRBV7-9 and TRBJ2-7, is DTGVSQNPRHKITKRGQNVTFRCDPISEHNRLYWYRQTLGQGPEFLTYFQNEAQLEKSRLLSDRFSAERPKGSFSTLEIQRTEQGDSAMYLCASTVRDRGPERNYEQYFGPGTRLTVT.

The chain recombines TRBV29-1 with TRBJ2-5; TRBD2 agrees at 12 bases. Germline V gives CDR1 SQVTM, CDR2 ANQGSEA. V lost 4 bases to trimming and J lost 4 bases; unmatched junction nucleotides: 1. The CDR3 covers 13 residues. In nucleotides, the CDR3 is TGCAGCGTTGCGGGACTAGCGGGAGAGACCCAGTACTTC. Its translation: CSVAGLAGETQYF.

The rearrangement joins TRBV6-5 to TRBJ1-6, with D possibly matching TRBD1 (6 bases). Germline assignment: CDR1 MNHEY and CDR2 SVGAGI. This CDR3 contains 14 residues. Trimming removed 6 bases from V and 6 bases from J, with 12 bases in between. The CDR3 spells CASRTGSFNSPLHF. The CDR3 DNA is TGTGCCAGCAGAACAGGGTCTTTTAATTCACCCCTCCACTTT.

The CDR3 here is CASTQYDSRDTEAFF. The DNA for the CDR3 is TGTGCCAGTACTCAGTATGACAGTCGGGACACTGAAGCTTTCTTT. The chain employs TRBV2 and TRBJ1-1, with a weak D call TRBD1 (5 bases). V was trimmed by 9 bases and J by 3 bases, leaving 20 bases between them. Germline V gene data show CDR1 as SNHLY and CDR2 as FYNNEI. The CDR3 totals 15 residues.

V is TRBV4-3 and J is TRBJ2-7; the D is unclear. V was shortened by 8 bases and J by 4 bases, with 9 bases between the two germline ends. The CDR3 spans 11 residues. Germline CDR1 LGHNA, CDR2 YSLEER. Here the CDR3 reads CASRSGYEQYF. The CDR3 nucleotides are TGCGCCAGCCGCTCGGGTTACGAGCAGTACTTC.

CDR3 sequence reads: CASSFDRAGGGPQHF. The CDR3 bases are TGTGCCAGCAGTTTTGACAGGGCCGGAGGAGGGCCCCAGCATTTT. This sequence joins TRBV27 and TRBJ1-5; 7 bases agree with TRBD1. With 3 bases clipped from V and 9 bases from J, the junction kept 11 bases outside the gene matches. CDR1 MNHEY and CDR2 SMNVEV come from the germline V gene (reference sequence). CDR3 size: 15 residues.

The chain joins TRBV5-6 to TRBJ1-1, with D perhaps matching TRBD1 (6 bases). The germline V gene has CDR1 SGHDT and CDR2 YYEEEE. The CDR3 runs to 16 residues. Trimming took 4 bases from V and 6 from J, leaving 22 bases between them. CDR3 amino acids: CASSRTTGYPYSEAFF. CDR3 nucleotide sequence: TGTGCCAGCAGCCGTACTACAGGGTACCCTTACTCTGAAGCTTTCTTT. The entire variable domain, with the rest obtained from reference TRBV5-6 and TRBJ1-1, is as follows: DAGVTQSPTHLIKTRGQQVTLRCSPKSGHDTVSWYQQALGQGPQFIFQYYEEEERQRGNFPDRFSGHQFPNYSSELNVNALLLGDSALYLCASSRTTGYPYSEAFFGQGTRLTVV.

This chain connects TRBV10-2 to TRBJ2-2; D gene unclear. Germline V gene data show CDR1 as WSHSY and CDR2 as SAAADI. Trimming pared 7 bases from V and 1 base from J, leaving 4 bases between. The CDR3 totals 12 residues. The CDR3 protein is CASTENTGELFF. The CDR3 coding sequence is TGCGCCAGCACCGAGAACACCGGGGAGCTGTTTTTT.